The 21 T cell receptor beta chains in this list originate from one sample, sequenced in a study of shared clonotypes between healthy human individuals. The method was immunoSEQ multiplex PCR; TCRdb's version includes in-frame clones alone and lacks a portion of them. The data contain under 200,000 clones, 90% to 95% of them singletons. Sequencing used naive CD4+ T cells sorted from blood. Indicated subset: CD45RA+ positively selected. Receptor source: a woman aged 30 to 39 in good health.

This clone showed up just once. The rearrangement links TRBV5-4 to TRBJ2-7, with TRBD2 identical over 9 bases. Unmatched junction bases numbered 5, after V lost 2 bases and J lost 2 bases. Looked up from germline, CDR1 is SGHNT and CDR2 is YYREEE (reference sequence). The CDR3 consists of 15 residues. As DNA, the CDR3 is TGTGCCAGCAGCTTTGGAAGCGGGAGGCCCTACGAGCAGTACTTC. It yields the protein CASSFGSGRPYEQYF.

The CDR3 bases are TGTGCCAGCAGCCAAGGGACAGGGGGCTGGGGCGAGCAGTACTTC. Residues: CASSQGTGGWGEQYF. The V call is TRBV14, the J call TRBJ2-7; TRBD1 agrees at 11 bases. Trimming at V came to 1 base and at J to 6 bases, leaving 5 bases not matched to a gene. Per germline, CDR1 SGHDN and CDR2 FVKESK. The length of the CDR3 is 15 residues.

The chain carries TRBV29-1 and TRBJ1-1; 8 nucleotides agree with TRBD1. This CDR3 is built from 14 residues. Germline CDR1 SQVTM, CDR2 ANQGSEA. In DNA form, the CDR3 reads TGCAGTCTTAGGACAGGGCGGGAAGGGACTGAAGCTTTCTTT. This encodes CSLRTGREGTEAFF. Combining the CDR3 with reference TRBV29-1 and TRBJ1-1 gives the whole variable domain SAVISQKPSRDICQRGTSLTIQCQVDSQVTMMFWYRQQPGQSLTLIATANQGSEATYESGFVIDKFPISRPNLTFSTLTVSNMSPEDSSIYLCSLRTGREGTEAFFGQGTRLTVV.

The chain has TRBV5-1 and TRBJ1-2; D possibly corresponds to TRBD1 (5 bases). CDR3 size: 13 residues. From germline, CDR1 is SGHRS and CDR2 YFSETQ. Deletions cut 4 bases from V and 4 bases from J, with 11 bases between. CDR3 sequence: CASSPGTGYGYTF. The CDR3 DNA reads as TGCGCCAGCAGCCCCGGGACCGGCTATGGCTACACCTTC.

CDR3 region: CATAGTGFTEAFF. The CDR3 region has the DNA TGTGCCACCGCTGGGACAGGTTTCACTGAAGCTTTCTTT. The chain joins TRBV27 to TRBJ1-1; 8 bases are a match to TRBD1. This CDR3 has 13 residues. Germline V gene data show CDR1 as MNHEY and CDR2 as SMNVEV (reference sequence). Germline trimming cut 10 bases from V and 4 bases from J; bases unmatched to any gene: 8.

This clone was found once. The rearrangement joins TRBV27 to TRBJ2-7; 7 bases fit TRBD1. The V gene's germline CDR1 is MNHEY and CDR2 SMNVEV (reference sequence). The CDR3 runs to 15 residues. Trimming cost V 3 bases and J 5 bases; bases outside gene matches: 10. CDR3 DNA: TGTGCCAGCAGTTTGAAGAGACAGGGACAGAACGAGCAGTACTTC. Translation gives CASSLKRQGQNEQYF.

The chain recombines TRBV6-5 with TRBJ2-5; 8 nucleotides align to TRBD1. J gave up 2 bases and V 6 bases, and 5 bases lay outside the gene matches. Germline V gene sequence: CDR1 MNHEY, CDR2 SVGAGI. The CDR3 runs to 14 residues. The CDR3 coding sequence is TGTGCCAGCAGAACCGGACAGGGACAAGAGACCCAGTACTTC. Amino acid sequence: CASRTGQGQETQYF.

The V call is TRBV5-8, the J call TRBJ1-4, with D unresolved. Germline V gene lookup returns CDR1 SGHTS and CDR2 YDEGEE. With 1 base removed from V and 7 bases from J, the gap between germline ends came to 2 bases. The CDR3 contains 11 residues. CDR3 sequence (DNA): TGTGCCAGCAGCTTGAGTGAAAAACTGTTTTTT. Protein: CASSLSEKLFF.

This chain links TRBV30 with TRBJ2-2; D call uncertain. This CDR3 contains 13 residues. CDR1 and CDR2 (germline): GTSNPN, SVGIG (reference sequence). Trimming cost V 2 bases and J 4 bases, with 8 bases left between them. Here the CDR3 reads CAWSTFSTGELFF. For the CDR3, the DNA is TGTGCCTGGAGTACGTTCAGCACCGGGGAGCTGTTTTTT.

The chain recombines TRBV9 with TRBJ1-1, with D possibly TRBD1 on 6 matching bases. The V and J ends lost 4 bases and 0 bases respectively, with 22 bases between them. Germline values: CDR1 SGDLS, CDR2 YYNGEE. The CDR3 has 18 residues. DNA of the CDR3: TGTGCCAGCAGCCCTAAGATTGGGGGCACAGACATGAACACTGAAGCTTTCTTT. This codes for CASSPKIGGTDMNTEAFF.

DNA of the CDR3: TGTGCCAGCAGCTATCGGGACTTGACTGACACAGATACGCAGTATTTT. Residues: CASSYRDLTDTDTQYF. The gene calls are TRBV7-8 and TRBJ2-3; a possible D gene is TRBD2 (6 bases). This CDR3 comprises 16 residues. From germline, CDR1 is SGHVS and CDR2 FQNEAQ. Trimming removed 4 bases at V and 2 bases at J, with 16 bases between.

The CDR3 protein is CASSVDRGPYEQYF. In DNA, the CDR3 is TGTGCCAGCAGTGTGGACAGGGGGCCCTACGAGCAGTACTTC. V gene TRBV6-1 combines with J gene TRBJ2-5; 11 positions agree with TRBD1. The DNA end favors TRBJ2-7, so the J call may be wrong. CDR3 size: 14 residues. Germline V gene data show CDR1 as MNHNS and CDR2 as SASEGT.

The chain employs TRBV30 and TRBJ1-1; D possibly corresponds to TRBD1 (5 bases). The V gene lost 5 bases and the J gene lost 8 bases, with 12 bases spanning the gap. Germline CDR1 reads GTSNPN; CDR2 reads SVGIG (reference sequence). CDR3 length: 11 amino acids. The CDR3 is CAWGAFGEAFF. The CDR3 DNA is TGTGCCTGGGGGGCTTTTGGCGAAGCTTTCTTT.

V and J are TRBV18 and TRBJ2-1, with D unclear. V was trimmed by 2 bases and J by 7 bases, leaving 12 bases between them. The germline V gene encodes CDR1 KGHSH and CDR2 LQKENI. CDR3 size: 14 residues. The CDR3 region is CASSPFGPQNEQFF. CDR3 DNA sequence: TGTGCCAGCTCACCATTCGGGCCTCAGAATGAGCAGTTCTTC.

The rearrangement uses TRBV15 and TRBJ1-3; D is uncertain. The CDR3 consists of 11 residues. Looked up from germline, CDR1 is LNHNV and CDR2 is YYDKDF (reference sequence). The V and J ends lost 7 bases and 2 bases respectively, with 3 bases between them. CDR3 bases: TGTGCCACCATTACTGGAAACACCATATATTTT. Translated: CATITGNTIYF.

The chain uses TRBV5-1 and TRBJ2-7; D is perhaps TRBD2 (6 bases). This CDR3 has 14 amino acids. V was cut by 4 bases and J by 3 bases, with 14 bases left in between. Germline values: CDR1 SGHRS, CDR2 YFSETQ. The CDR3 nucleotides are TGCGCCAGCAGCAGGGACTTAGCCCGCTACGAGCAGTACTTC. Its translation is CASSRDLARYEQYF.

The rearrangement links TRBV11-2 to TRBJ2-1; D uncertain. The ends were cut back, 6 bases at V and 15 bases at J, with 30 bases in the middle. Germline V gene lookup returns CDR1 SGHAT and CDR2 FQNNGV. The CDR3 extends over 16 amino acids. As DNA, the CDR3 is TGTGCCAGCAGAGCCAGCGTACAAACCATAAACGACCCGCGGTTCTTC. Protein sequence: CASRASVQTINDPRFF.

The chain links TRBV27 to TRBJ1-2, with 7 bases that match TRBD1. The CDR3 spans 17 residues. V lost 4 bases, J lost 4 bases, and 15 bases stayed unmatched. Germline V lookup: CDR1 MNHEY, CDR2 SMNVEV (reference sequence). Written as DNA, the CDR3 is TGTGCCAGCAGTTATCTCCCCCGGACGCGACAGGGCTATGGCTACACCTTC. It yields the protein CASSYLPRTRQGYGYTF.

The CDR3 nucleotides are TGTGCCAGCAAGCAGGCAGCCGAAAAACTGTTTTTT. Translation: CASKQAAEKLFF. The V gene is TRBV2, the J gene TRBJ1-4, with D uncertain. The germline gives CDR1 SNHLY, CDR2 FYNNEI. The V gene lost 7 bases and the J gene lost 8 bases, with 11 bases spanning the gap. The CDR3 is made up of 12 amino acids.

This chain connects TRBV5-4 to TRBJ2-5; 10 positions agree with TRBD1. The V segment lost 4 bases and the J segment 11 bases; nucleotides outside the gene matches: 11. This CDR3 contains 14 residues. Germline lookup yields CDR1 SGHNT and CDR2 YYREEE (reference sequence). The CDR3 here is CASSPPGQGNRQYF. In DNA form, the CDR3 reads TGTGCCAGCAGCCCACCGGGACAGGGGAATCGGCAGTACTTC.

The rearrangement links TRBV5-1 to TRBJ1-1; no definite D call. V lost 5 bases and J lost 4, with 9 bases in between. Germline CDR1 SGHRS, CDR2 YFSETQ. The CDR3 extends over 12 amino acids. CDR3 in amino acids: CASSNVGTEAFF. In nucleotides, the CDR3 is TGCGCCAGCAGTAACGTGGGCACTGAAGCTTTCTTT.